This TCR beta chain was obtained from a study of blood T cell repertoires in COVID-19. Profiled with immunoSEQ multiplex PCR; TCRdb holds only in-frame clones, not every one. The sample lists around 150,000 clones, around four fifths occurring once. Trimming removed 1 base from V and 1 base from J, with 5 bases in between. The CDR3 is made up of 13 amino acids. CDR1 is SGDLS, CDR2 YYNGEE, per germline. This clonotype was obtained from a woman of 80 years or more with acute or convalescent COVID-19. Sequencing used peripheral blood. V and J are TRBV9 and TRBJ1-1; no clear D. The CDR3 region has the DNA TGTGCCAGCAGCGTATCGGGGAACACTGAAGCTTTCTTT. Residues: CASSVSGNTEAFF.